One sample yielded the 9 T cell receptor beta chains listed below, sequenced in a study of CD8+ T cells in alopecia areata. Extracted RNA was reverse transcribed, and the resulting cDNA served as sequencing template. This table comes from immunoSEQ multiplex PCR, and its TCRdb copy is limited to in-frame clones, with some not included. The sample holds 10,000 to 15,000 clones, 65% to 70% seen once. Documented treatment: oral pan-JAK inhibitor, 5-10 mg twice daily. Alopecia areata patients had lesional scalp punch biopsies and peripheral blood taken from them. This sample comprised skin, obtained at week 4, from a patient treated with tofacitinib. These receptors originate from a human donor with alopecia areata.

In DNA, the CDR3 is TGTGCCAGCAGCTTTGGGGCCTCGGTCACAACAGATACGCAGTATTTT. Its translation: CASSFGASVTTDTQYF. This chain joins TRBV7-2 and TRBJ2-3, with a weak D call TRBD1 (5 bases). Germline V gene sequence: CDR1 SGHTA, CDR2 FQGNSA. Trimming removed 3 bases at V and 3 bases at J, with 16 bases between. This CDR3 is 16 amino acids long.

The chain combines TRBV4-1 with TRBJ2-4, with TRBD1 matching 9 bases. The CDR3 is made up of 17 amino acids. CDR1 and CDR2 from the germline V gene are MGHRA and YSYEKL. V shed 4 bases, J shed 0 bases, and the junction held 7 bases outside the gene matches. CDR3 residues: CASSPGQGRGAKNIQYF. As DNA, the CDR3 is TGCGCCAGCAGCCCCGGACAGGGGCGCGGAGCCAAAAACATTCAGTACTTC.

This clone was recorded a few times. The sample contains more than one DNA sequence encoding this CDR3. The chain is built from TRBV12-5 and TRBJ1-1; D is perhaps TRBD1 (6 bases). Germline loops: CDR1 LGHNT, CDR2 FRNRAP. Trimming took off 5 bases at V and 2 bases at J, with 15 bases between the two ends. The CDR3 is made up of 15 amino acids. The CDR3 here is CASGLHRDLNTEAFF. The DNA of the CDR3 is TGTGCTAGTGGTCTGCACAGGGACCTAAACACTGAAGCTTTCTTT. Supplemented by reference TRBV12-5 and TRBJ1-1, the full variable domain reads DARVTQTPRHKVTEMGQEVTMRCQPILGHNTVFWYRQTMMQGLELLAYFRNRAPLDDSGMPKDRFSAEMPDATLATLKIQPSEPRDSAVYFCASGLHRDLNTEAFFGQGTRLTVV.

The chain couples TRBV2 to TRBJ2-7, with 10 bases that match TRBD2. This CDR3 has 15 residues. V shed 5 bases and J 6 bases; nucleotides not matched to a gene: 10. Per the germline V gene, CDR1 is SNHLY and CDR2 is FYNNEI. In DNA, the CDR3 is TGTGCCAGCAGTCCTTTAGCGGGGGGCTTCCTCGAGCAGTACTTC. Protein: CASSPLAGGFLEQYF. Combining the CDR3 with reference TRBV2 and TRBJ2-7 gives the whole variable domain EPEVTQTPSHQVTQMGQEVILRCVPISNHLYFYWYRQILGQKVEFLVSFYNNEISEKSEIFDDQFSVERPDGSNFTLKIRSTKLEDSAMYFCASSPLAGGFLEQYFGPGTRLTVT.

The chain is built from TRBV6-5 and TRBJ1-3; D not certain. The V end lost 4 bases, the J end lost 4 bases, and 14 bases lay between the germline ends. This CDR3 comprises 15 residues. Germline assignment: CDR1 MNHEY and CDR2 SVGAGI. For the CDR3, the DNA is TGTGCCAGCAGTTCCCAACCTTCCAGAGGAAACACCATATATTTT. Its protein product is CASSSQPSRGNTIYF.

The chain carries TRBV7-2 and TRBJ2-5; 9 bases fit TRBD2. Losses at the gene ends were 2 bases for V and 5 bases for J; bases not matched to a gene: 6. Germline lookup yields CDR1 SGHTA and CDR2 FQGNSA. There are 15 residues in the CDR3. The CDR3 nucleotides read TGTGCCAGCAGCTTACGCGGGGGGGCCAGGGAGACCCAGTACTTC. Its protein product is CASSLRGGARETQYF.

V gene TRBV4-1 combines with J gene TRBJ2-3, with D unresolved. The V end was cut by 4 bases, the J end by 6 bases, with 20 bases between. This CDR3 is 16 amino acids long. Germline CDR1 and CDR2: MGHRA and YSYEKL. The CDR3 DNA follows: TGCGCCAGCAGCCCCCCACGCGGAGTGCCAAGGGATACGCAGTATTTT. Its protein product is CASSPPRGVPRDTQYF.

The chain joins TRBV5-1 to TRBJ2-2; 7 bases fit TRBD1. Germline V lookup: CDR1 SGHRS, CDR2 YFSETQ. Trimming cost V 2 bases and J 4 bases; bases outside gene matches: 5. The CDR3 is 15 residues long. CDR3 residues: CASSFTGESTGELFF. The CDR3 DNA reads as TGCGCCAGCAGCTTTACAGGGGAAAGCACCGGGGAGCTGTTTTTT.

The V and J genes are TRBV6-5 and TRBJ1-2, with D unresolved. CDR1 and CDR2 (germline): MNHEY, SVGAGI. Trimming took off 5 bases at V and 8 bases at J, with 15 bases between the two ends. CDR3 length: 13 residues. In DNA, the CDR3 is TGTGCCAGCAGTATGACCCTGACGGGAGGCTACACCTTC. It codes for CASSMTLTGGYTF.